Included here is one TCR beta chain sequence, with context. Its antigen is unidentified. V trimming: 3 bases; J trimming: 6 bases; junction bases outside the gene matches: 4. CDR3 size: 13 residues. The germline V gene has CDR1 SGHAT and CDR2 FQDESV (reference sequence). The sample originates from a study of T cell responses to AZD1222 COVID-19 vaccine. Study-wide points: Of spike-specific TCRs, nearly half reportedly target regions left unmutated in variants. Spike regions recognized by vaccine-associated CD4 TCRs spanned the protein, led by 160-218 and 743-854. A mostly white British donor set with more females was recruited, and clonal diversity was possibly underestimated.

The table came from immunoSEQ multiplex PCR; TCRdb's copy has only in-frame clones and leaves some out. The sample contains tens of thousands of clones, about nine tenths of which appear only once. The chain uses TRBV11-1 and TRBJ2-7; 8 bases map to TRBD1. The sequencing here drew on peripheral blood, taken 28 days after the second AZD1222 dose. The receptor comes from an adult who received the AZD1222 COVID-19 vaccine. The CDR3 DNA reads as TGTGCCAGCAGCTTCGGACAGGGACTCGAGCAGTACTTC. Protein: CASSFGQGLEQYF.